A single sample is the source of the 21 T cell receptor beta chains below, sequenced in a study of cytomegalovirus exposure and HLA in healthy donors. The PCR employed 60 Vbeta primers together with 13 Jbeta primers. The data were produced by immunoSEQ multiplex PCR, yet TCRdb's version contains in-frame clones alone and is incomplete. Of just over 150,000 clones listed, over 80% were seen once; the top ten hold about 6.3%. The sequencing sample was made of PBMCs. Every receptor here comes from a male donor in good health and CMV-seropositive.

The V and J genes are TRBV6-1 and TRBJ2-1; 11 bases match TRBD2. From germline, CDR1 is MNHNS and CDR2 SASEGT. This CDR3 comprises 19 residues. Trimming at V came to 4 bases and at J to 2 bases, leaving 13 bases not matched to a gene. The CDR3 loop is CASSVSRGLAAFPYNEQFF. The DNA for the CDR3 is TGTGCCAGCAGTGTATCTCGGGGACTAGCGGCGTTTCCCTACAATGAGCAGTTCTTC.

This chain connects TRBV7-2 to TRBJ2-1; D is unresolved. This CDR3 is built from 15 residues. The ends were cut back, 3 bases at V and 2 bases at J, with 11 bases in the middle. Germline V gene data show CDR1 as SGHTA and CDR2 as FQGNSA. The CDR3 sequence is CASSFREDAYNEQFF. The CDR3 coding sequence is TGTGCCAGCAGCTTCCGTGAGGATGCCTACAATGAGCAGTTCTTC. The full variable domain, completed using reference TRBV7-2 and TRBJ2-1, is GAGVSQSPSNKVTEKGKDVELRCDPISGHTALYWYRQSLGQGLEFLIYFQGNSAPDKSGLPSDRFSAERTGGSVSTLTIQRTQQEDSAVYLCASSFREDAYNEQFFGPGTRLTVL.

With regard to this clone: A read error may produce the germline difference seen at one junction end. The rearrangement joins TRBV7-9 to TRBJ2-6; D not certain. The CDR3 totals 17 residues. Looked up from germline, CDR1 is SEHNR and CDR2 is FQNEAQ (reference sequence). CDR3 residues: CSSSLGRSISGANVLTF. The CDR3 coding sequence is TGTTCCAGCAGCTTAGGGCGGTCGATATCTGGGGCCAACGTCCTGACTTTC.

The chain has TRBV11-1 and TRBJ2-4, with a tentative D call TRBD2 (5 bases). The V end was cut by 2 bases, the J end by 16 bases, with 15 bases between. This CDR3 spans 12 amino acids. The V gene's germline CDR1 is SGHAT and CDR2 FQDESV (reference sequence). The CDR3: CASSLSPDFSYF. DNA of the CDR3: TGTGCCAGCAGCTTAAGTCCGGACTTTAGCTACTTC.

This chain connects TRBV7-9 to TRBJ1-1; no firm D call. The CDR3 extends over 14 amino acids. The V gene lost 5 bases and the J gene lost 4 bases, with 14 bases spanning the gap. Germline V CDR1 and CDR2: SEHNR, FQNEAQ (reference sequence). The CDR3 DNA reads TGTGCCAGCAGCCCGCAGCAGGCGGGCACTGAAGCTTTCTTT. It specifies CASSPQQAGTEAFF. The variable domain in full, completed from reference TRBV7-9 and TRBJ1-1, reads DTGVSQNPRHKITKRGQNVTFRCDPISEHNRLYWYRQTLGQGPEFLTYFQNEAQLEKSRLLSDRFSAERPKGSFSTLEIQRTEQGDSAMYLCASSPQQAGTEAFFGQGTRLTVV.

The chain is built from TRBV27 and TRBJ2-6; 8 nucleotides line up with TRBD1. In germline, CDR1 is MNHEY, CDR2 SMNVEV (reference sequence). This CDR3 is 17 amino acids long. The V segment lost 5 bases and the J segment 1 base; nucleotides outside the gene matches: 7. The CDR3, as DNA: TGTGCCAGCAGTATCAGGGGGCGTCGGTCTGGGGCCAACGTCCTGACTTTC. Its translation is CASSIRGRRSGANVLTF.

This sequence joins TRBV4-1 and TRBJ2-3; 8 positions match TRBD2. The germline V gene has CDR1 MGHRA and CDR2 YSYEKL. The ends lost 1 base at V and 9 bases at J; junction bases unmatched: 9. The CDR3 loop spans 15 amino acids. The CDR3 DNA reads TGCGCCAGCAGCCAAGTGGGTAGCGGGATACGGACGCAGTATTTT. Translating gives CASSQVGSGIRTQYF.

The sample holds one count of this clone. CDR3 sequence (DNA): TGTGCCGGAGCAAGGGACAACCATCAGCCCCAGCATTTT. Protein product: CAGARDNHQPQHF. The chain links TRBV6-1 to TRBJ1-5, with D tentatively TRBD1 (6 bases). Between the trimmed V and J ends, which lost 11 bases and 5 bases, there was a span of 16 bases. Germline CDR1 MNHNS, CDR2 SASEGT. The length of the CDR3 is 13 residues.

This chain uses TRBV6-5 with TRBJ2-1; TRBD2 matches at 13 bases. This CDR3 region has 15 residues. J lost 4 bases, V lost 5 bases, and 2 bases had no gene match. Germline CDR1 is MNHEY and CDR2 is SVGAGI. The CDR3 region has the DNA TGTGCCAGCAGTAGGACTAGCGGGGGATACAATGAGCAGTTCTTC. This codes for CASSRTSGGYNEQFF.

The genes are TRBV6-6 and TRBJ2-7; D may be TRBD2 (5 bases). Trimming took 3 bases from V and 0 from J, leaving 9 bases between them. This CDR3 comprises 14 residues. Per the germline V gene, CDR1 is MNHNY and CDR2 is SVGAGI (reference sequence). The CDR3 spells CASSYRRDSYEQYF. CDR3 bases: TGTGCCAGCAGTTATCGACGGGACTCCTACGAGCAGTACTTC.

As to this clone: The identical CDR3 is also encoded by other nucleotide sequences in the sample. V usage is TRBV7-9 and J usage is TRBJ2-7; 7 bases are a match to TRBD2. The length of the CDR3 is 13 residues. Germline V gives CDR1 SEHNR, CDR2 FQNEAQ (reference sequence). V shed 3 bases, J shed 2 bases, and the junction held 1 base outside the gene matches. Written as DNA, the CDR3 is TGTGCCAGCAGCTTGGGGGGGACCTACGAGCAGTACTTC. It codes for CASSLGGTYEQYF.

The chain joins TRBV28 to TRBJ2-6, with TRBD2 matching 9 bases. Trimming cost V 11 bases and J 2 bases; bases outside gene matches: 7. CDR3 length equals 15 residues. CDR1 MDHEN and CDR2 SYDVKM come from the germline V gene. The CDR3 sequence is CAAAGGTPGANVLTF. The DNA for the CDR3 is TGTGCCGCAGCGGGGGGAACCCCTGGGGCCAACGTCCTGACTTTC.

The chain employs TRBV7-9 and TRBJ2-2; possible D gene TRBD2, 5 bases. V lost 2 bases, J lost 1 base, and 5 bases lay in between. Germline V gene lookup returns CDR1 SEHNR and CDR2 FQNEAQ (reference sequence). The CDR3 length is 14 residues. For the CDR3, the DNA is TGTGCCAGCAGCTTACGGGAGAACACCGGGGAGCTGTTTTTT. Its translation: CASSLRENTGELFF.

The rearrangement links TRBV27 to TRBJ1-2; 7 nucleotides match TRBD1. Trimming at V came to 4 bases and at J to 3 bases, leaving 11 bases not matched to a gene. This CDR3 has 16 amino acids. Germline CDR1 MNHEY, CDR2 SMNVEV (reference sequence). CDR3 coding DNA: TGTGCCAGCAGTTCCGATAACAGGGGTAATGACTATGGCTACACCTTC. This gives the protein CASSSDNRGNDYGYTF.

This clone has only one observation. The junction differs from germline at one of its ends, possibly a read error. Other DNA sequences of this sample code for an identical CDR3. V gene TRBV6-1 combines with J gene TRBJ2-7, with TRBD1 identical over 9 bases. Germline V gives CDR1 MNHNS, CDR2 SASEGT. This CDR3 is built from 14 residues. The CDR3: CASSNPGQGSAQYF. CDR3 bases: TGCGCCAGTAGTAATCCGGGACAGGGATCTGCGCAGTACTTC.

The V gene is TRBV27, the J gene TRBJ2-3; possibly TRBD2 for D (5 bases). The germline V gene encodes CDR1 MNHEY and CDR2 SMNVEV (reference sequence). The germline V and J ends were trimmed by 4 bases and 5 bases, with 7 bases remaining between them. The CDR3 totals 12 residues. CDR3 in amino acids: CASSSRGDTQYF. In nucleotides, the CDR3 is TGTGCCAGCAGTTCCCGGGGAGATACGCAGTATTTT.

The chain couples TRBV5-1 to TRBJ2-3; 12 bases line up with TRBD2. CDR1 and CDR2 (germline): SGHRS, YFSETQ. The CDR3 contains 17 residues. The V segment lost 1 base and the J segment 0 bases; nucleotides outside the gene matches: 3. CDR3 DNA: TGCGCCAGCAGCTTGAGGGGACTAGCGGGTAGCACAGATACGCAGTATTTT. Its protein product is CASSLRGLAGSTDTQYF.

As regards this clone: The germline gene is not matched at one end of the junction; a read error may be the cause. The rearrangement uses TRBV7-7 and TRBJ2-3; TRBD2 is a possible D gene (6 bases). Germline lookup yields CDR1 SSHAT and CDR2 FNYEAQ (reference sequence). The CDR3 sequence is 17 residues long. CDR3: CASSLASSGAFEDTQYF. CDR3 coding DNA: TGTGCTAGCAGCTTAGCCTCCTCGGGAGCGTTCGAAGATACGCAGTATTTT.

CDR3 loop: CASSFLPGTIYNEQFF. In DNA, the CDR3 is TGCGCCAGCAGCTTTCTCCCCGGGACTATCTACAATGAGCAGTTCTTC. The chain has TRBV5-1 and TRBJ2-1; TRBD2 matches 7 bases. After removal of 2 bases from V and 3 bases from J, the junction contained 8 bases not matched to a gene. The CDR3 runs 16 residues. Germline V gene data show CDR1 as SGHRS and CDR2 as YFSETQ.

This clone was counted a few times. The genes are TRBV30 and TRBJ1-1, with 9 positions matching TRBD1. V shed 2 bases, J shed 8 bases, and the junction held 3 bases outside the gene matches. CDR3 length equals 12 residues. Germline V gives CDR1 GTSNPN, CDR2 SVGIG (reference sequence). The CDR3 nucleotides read TGTGCCTGGAGTTCCGGGACAGGGGAAGCTTTCTTT. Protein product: CAWSSGTGEAFF.

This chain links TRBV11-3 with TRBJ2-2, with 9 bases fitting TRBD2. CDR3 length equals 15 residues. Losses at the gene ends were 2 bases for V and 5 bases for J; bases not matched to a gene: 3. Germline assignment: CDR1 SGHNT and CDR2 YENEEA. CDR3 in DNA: TGTGCCAGCAGCTTAACAGCGGGAGGTACCGGGGAGCTGTTTTTT. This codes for CASSLTAGGTGELFF.